The clone carrying this TCR beta chain was picked up one time. Assay: immunoSEQ multiplex PCR; the TCRdb copy retains only in-frame clones and omits some. The sample lists tens of thousands of clones; 70% to 90% were seen once. The data were obtained in a study of OX40 agonist ivuxolimab in advanced cancers. About the research overall: Given to patients was ivuxolimab, an agonistic anti-OX40 (CD134) antibody. Patients with prior anti-PD-1, anti-PD-L1 or anti-CTLA-4 therapy were eligible; less than 50% had some.

Trimming left V 4 bases short and J 5 bases short, with 14 bases between. The CDR3 is made up of 15 amino acids. The germline V gene encodes CDR1 MGHRA and CDR2 YSYEKL. This rearrangement joins TRBV4-1 to TRBJ2-2; tentatively, D is TRBD1 or TRBD2 (5 bases each). This clonotype was sampled from an adult with an advanced solid tumor such as melanoma, head and neck, liver or kidney cancer. The specimen was CD4+ or CD8+ T cells sorted from blood, collected in a trial of the OX40 agonist ivuxolimab. In nucleotides, the CDR3 is TGCGCCAGCAGCCCCTTCCAGGGCGGGACCGGGGAGCTGTTTTTT. This translates into CASSPFQGGTGELFF.